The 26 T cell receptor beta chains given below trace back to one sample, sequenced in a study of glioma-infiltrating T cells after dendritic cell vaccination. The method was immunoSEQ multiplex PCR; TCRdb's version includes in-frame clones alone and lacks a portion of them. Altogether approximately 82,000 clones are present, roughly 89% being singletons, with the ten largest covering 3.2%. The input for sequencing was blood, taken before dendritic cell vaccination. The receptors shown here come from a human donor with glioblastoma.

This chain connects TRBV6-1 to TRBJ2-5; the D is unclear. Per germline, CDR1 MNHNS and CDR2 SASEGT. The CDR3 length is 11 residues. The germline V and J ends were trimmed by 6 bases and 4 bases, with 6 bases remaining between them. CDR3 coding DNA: TGTGCCAGCAGCTTAGCAGAGACCCAGTACTTC. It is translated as CASSLAETQYF.

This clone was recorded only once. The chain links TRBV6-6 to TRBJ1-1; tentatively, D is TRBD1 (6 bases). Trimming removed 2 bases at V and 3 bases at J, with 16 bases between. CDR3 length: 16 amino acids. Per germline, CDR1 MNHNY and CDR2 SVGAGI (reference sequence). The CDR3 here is CASSYGDRIGDTEAFF. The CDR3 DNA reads TGTGCCAGCAGTTACGGAGACAGGATCGGGGACACTGAAGCTTTCTTT.

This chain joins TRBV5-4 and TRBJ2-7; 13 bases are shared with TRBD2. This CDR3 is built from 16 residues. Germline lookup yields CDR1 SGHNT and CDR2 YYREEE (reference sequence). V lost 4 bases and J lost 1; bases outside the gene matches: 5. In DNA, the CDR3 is TGTGCCAGCAGCCCCCGGACTAGCGGGGGTTCCTACGAGCAGTACTTC. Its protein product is CASSPRTSGGSYEQYF.

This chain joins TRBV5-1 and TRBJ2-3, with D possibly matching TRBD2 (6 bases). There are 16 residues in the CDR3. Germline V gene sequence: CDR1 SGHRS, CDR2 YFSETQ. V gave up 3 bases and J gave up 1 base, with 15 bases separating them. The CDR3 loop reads CASSSEAGTGTDTQYF. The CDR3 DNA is TGCGCCAGCAGCTCGGAGGCCGGGACTGGCACAGATACGCAGTATTTT.

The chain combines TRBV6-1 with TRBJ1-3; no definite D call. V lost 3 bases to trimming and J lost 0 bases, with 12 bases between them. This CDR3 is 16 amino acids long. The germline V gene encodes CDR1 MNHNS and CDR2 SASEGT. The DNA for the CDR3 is TGTGCCAGCAGTGAGTTTTCCGAGTCCTCTGGAAACACCATATATTTT. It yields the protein CASSEFSESSGNTIYF.

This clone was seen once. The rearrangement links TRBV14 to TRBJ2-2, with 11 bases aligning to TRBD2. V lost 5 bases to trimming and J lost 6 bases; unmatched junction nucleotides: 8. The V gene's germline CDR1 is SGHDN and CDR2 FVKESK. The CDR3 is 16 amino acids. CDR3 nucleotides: TGTGCCAGCAGCGCAAGTAGCGGGGGGGCCCCCGGGGAGCTGTTTTTT. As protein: CASSASSGGAPGELFF. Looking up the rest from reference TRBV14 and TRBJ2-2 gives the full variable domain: EAGVTQFPSHSVIEKGQTVTLRCDPISGHDNLYWYRRVMGKEIKFLLHFVKESKQDESGMPNNRFLAERTGGTYSTLKVQPAELEDSGVYFCASSASSGGAPGELFFGEGSRLTVL.

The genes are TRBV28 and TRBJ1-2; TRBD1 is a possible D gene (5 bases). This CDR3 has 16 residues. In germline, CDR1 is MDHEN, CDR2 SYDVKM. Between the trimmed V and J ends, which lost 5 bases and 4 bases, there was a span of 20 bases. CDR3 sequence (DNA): TGTGCCAGCAGTCCCCCCAGGTCAGGGTCGTTCTATGGCTACACCTTC. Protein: CASSPPRSGSFYGYTF.

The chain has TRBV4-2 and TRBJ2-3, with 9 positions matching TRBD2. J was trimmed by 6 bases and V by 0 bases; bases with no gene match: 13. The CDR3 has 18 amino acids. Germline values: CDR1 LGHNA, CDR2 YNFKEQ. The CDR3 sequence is CASSQDLAAGGGGDTQYF. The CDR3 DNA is TGTGCCAGCAGCCAAGATTTAGCAGCGGGGGGAGGCGGCGATACGCAGTATTTT.

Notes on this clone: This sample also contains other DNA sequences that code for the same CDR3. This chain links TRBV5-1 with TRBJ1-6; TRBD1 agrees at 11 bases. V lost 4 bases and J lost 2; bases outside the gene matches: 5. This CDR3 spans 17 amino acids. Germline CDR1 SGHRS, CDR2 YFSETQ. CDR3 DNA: TGCGCCAGCAGCCTTGGACAGGGGGCGGCCTATAATTCACCCCTCCACTTT. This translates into CASSLGQGAAYNSPLHF.

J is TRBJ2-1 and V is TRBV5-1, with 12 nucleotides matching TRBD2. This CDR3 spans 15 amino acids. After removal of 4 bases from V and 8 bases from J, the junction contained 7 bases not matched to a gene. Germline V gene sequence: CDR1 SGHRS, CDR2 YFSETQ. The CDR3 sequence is CASSPSSGGAYEQFF. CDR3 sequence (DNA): TGCGCCAGCAGCCCTTCTAGCGGGGGGGCCTATGAGCAGTTCTTC.

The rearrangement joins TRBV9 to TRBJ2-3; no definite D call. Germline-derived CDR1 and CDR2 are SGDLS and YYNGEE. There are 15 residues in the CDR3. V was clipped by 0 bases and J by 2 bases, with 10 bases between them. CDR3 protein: CASSVDFANTDTQYF. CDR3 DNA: TGTGCCAGCAGCGTAGATTTTGCTAACACAGATACGCAGTATTTT.

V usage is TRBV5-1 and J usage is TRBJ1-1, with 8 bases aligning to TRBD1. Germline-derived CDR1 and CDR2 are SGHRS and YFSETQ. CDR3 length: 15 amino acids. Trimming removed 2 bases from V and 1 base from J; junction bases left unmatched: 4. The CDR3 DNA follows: TGCGCCAGCAGCTTCGGACAGGGAACGAACACTGAAGCTTTCTTT. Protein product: CASSFGQGTNTEAFF. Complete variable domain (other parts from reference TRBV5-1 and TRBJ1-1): KAGVTQTPRYLIKTRGQQVTLSCSPISGHRSVSWYQQTPGQGLQFLFEYFSETQRNKGNFPGRFSGRQFSNSRSEMNVSTLELGDSALYLCASSFGQGTNTEAFFGQGTRLTVV.

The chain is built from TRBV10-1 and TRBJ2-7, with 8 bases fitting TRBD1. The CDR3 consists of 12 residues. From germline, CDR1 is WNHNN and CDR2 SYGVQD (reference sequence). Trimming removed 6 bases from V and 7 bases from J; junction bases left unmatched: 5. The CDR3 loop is CASRGQVGEQYF. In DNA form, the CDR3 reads TGCGCCAGCAGGGGACAGGTCGGGGAGCAGTACTTC.

The CDR3 loop is CASSLYSGTGGYNEQFF. CDR3 nucleotide sequence: TGTGCCAGCAGCCTCTATTCCGGGACAGGGGGATACAATGAGCAGTTCTTC. The genes are TRBV7-3 and TRBJ2-1; 11 nucleotides line up with TRBD1. Trimming took 5 bases from V and 4 from J; bases not matched to a gene: 10. Germline-derived CDR1 and CDR2 are SGHTA and FQGTGA. CDR3 length: 17 residues.

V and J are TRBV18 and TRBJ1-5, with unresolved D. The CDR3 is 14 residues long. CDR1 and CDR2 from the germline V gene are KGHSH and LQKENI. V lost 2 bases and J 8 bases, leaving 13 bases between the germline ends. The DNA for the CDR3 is TGTGCCAGCTCACCAAGAGGTGGCAGTGAGCCCCAGCATTTT. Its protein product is CASSPRGGSEPQHF. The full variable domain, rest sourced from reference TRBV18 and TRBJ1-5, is NAGVMQNPRHLVRRRGQEARLRCSPMKGHSHVYWYRQLPEEGLKFMVYLQKENIIDESGMPKERFSAEFPKEGPSILRIQQVVRGDSAAYFCASSPRGGSEPQHFGDGTRLSIL.

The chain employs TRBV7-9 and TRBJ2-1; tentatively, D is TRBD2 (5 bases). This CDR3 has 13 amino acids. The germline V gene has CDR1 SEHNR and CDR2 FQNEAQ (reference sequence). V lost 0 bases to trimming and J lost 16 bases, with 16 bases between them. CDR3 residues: CASSLAADLATFF. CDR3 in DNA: TGTGCCAGCAGCTTAGCCGCGGACCTAGCAACTTTCTTC.

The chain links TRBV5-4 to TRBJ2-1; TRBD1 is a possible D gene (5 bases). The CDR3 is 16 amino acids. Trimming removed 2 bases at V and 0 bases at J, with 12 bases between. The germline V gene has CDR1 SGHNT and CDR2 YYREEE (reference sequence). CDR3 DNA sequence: TGTGCCAGCAGCTTTGGGGCTCCAGCCTCCTACAATGAGCAGTTCTTC. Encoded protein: CASSFGAPASYNEQFF.

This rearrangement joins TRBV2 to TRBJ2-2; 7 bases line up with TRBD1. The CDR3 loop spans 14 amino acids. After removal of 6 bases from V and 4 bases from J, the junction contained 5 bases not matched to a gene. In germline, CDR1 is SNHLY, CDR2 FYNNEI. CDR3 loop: CASRDRSGTGELFF. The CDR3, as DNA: TGTGCCAGCAGGGACAGGTCGGGCACCGGGGAGCTGTTTTTT.

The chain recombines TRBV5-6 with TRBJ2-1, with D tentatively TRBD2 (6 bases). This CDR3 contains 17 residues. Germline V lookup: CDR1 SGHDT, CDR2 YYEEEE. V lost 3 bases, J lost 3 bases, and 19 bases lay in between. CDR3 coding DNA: TGTGCCAGCAGCTCCCGATTTGCGGGGCTTATCTACAATGAGCAGTTCTTC. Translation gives CASSSRFAGLIYNEQFF.

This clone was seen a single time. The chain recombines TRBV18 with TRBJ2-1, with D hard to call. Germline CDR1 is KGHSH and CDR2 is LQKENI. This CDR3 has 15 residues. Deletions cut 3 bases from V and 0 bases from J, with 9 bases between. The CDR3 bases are TGTGCCAGCTCACCCTTTTTCGGCTCCTACAATGAGCAGTTCTTC. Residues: CASSPFFGSYNEQFF.

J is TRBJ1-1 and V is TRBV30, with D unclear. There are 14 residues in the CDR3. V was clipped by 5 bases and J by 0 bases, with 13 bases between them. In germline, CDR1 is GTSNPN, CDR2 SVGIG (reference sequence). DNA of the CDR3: TGTGCCTGGGCGGGAGGCCCGATGAACACTGAAGCTTTCTTT. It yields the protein CAWAGGPMNTEAFF.

CDR3: CASSTKAGGSTDTQYF. The CDR3 nucleotides are TGTGCCAGTAGTACTAAAGCGGGGGGTAGCACAGATACGCAGTATTTT. The rearrangement joins TRBV19 to TRBJ2-3, with 9 positions matching TRBD2. CDR1 is LNHDA, CDR2 SQIVND, per germline (reference sequence). V was pared by 4 bases and J by 0 bases, with 5 bases of the junction left unmatched. The CDR3 is 16 amino acids. The full variable domain, in which reference TRBV19 and TRBJ2-3 provide the parts outside the CDR3, is DGGITQSPKYLFRKEGQNVTLSCEQNLNHDAMYWYRQDPGQGLRLIYYSQIVNDFQKGDIAEGYSVSREKKESFPLTVTSAQKNPTAFYLCASSTKAGGSTDTQYFGPGTRLTVL.

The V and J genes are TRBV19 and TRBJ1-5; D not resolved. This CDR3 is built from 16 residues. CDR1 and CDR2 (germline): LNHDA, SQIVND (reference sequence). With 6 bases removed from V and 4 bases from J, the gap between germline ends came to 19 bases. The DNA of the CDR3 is TGTGCCAGTAGACCACTCGGGGATGTAGGGAATCAGCCCCAGCATTTT. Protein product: CASRPLGDVGNQPQHF.

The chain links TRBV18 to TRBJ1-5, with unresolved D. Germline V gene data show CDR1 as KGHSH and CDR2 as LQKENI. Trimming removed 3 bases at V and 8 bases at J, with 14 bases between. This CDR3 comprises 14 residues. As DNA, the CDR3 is TGTGCCAGCTCACCCGGAGGGATTCTGGAGCCCCAGCATTTT. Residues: CASSPGGILEPQHF.

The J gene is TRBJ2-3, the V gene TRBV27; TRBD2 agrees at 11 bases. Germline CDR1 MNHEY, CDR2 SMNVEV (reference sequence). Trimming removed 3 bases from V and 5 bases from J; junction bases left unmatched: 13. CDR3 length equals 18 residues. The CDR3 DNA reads TGTGCCAGCAGTTTCCGGGCTTTTAGGCTAGCGGGGGGAGATACGCAGTATTTT. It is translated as CASSFRAFRLAGGDTQYF.

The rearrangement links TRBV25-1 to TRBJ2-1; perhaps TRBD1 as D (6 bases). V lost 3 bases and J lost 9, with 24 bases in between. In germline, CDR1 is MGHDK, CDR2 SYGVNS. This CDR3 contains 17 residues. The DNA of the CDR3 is TGTGCCAGCAGTGATATGAGGACGGGACAAACAAACGCTGAGCAGTTCTTC. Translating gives CASSDMRTGQTNAEQFF.